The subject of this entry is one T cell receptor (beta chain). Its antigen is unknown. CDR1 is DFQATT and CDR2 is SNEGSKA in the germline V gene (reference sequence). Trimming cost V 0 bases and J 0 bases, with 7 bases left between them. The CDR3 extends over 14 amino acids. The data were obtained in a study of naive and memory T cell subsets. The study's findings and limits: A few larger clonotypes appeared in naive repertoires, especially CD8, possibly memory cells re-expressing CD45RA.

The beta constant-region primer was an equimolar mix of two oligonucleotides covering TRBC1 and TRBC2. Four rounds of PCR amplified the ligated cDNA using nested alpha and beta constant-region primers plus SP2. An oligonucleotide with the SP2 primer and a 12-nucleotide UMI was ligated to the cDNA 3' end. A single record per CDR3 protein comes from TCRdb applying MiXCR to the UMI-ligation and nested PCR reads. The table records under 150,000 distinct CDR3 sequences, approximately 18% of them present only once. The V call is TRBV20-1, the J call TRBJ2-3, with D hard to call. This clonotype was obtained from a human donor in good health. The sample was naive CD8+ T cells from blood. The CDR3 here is CSAREGRSTDTQYF. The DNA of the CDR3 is TGCAGTGCTAGAGAAGGCCGAAGCACAGATACGCAGTATTTT.